The present entry profiles one TCR beta chain with its context. This entry belongs to a study of blood T cell repertoires in COVID-19. Looking at the study overall: Acute and convalescent COVID-19 samples came from the United States, Italy and Spain. Sample material is recorded as cDNA or gDNA derived from T cells, B-cell-depleted T cells, or PBMCs.

J gave up 2 bases and V 0 bases, and 4 bases lay outside the gene matches. Per the germline V gene, CDR1 is LGHNA and CDR2 is YNFKEQ. The CDR3 contains 16 residues. In the source study's methods: It was from reference gene primer amplification that nucleated cell counts were estimated. Sequenced by immunoSEQ multiplex PCR; TCRdb stores in-frame clones only, minus some. V, J and clone size reflect that table, while D and trimming were determined from the DNA. The data show about 200,000 clones, with around 86% seen just once and roughly 3% held by the top ten. The chain has TRBV4-2 and TRBJ2-1, with 7 positions matching TRBD2. Sequenced: peripheral blood. This receptor was obtained from a man aged 60-69 years with acute or convalescent COVID-19. Here the CDR3 reads CASSQEGGMTYNEQFF. In nucleotides, the CDR3 is TGTGCCAGCAGCCAAGAGGGAGGGATGACCTACAATGAGCAGTTCTTC.